The clone carrying this T cell receptor (beta chain) has ten or more counts. Germline V gene lookup returns CDR1 SQVTM and CDR2 ANQGSEA. V lost 5 bases to trimming and J lost 6 bases; unmatched junction nucleotides: 7. The CDR3 extends over 13 amino acids. Researchers took RNA transcripts and amplified the TCR beta CDR3 regions from them. When the TCR CDR3 underwent first-round RT-PCR, the HTBI primer set was used. TCRdb re-analysed the multiplex PCR reads in MiXCR, keeping a single row per CDR3 protein. The table shows hundreds of thousands of distinct CDR3 sequences, with over 12% occurring only once. The data were taken from a study of T cells in Graves' hyperthyroidism and ophthalmopathy.

The chain employs TRBV29-1 and TRBJ2-7; TRBD2 agrees at 10 bases. Sequencing was performed on blood. The receptor was derived from a woman between 40 and 55 years old with Graves' ophthalmopathy. The DNA of the CDR3 is TGCAGCGTTCTTAGCGGGAGGTCGGGCGAGCAGTACTTC. Protein product: CSVLSGRSGEQYF.